Presented here are 24 T cell receptor beta chains from one specimen sequenced in a study of blood T cell repertoires in COVID-19. Sequencing used immunoSEQ multiplex PCR; TCRdb keeps in-frame clones, though not all of them. The sample comprises about 110,000 clones, 88% of which are singletons, and 3% to 3.5% rests with the top ten. Material: peripheral blood. These receptors were collected from a woman between 45 and 60 years old with acute or convalescent COVID-19.

The chain has TRBV28 and TRBJ1-3; D may be TRBD1 (5 bases). Germline V gene lookup returns CDR1 MDHEN and CDR2 SYDVKM. V was pared by 2 bases and J by 0 bases, with 8 bases between. This CDR3 is built from 15 residues. CDR3 coding DNA: TGTGCCAGCAGTTTAGCAGGGCCCTCTGGAAACACCATATATTTT. As protein: CASSLAGPSGNTIYF.

The gene calls are TRBV18 and TRBJ1-1, with D maybe TRBD1 (5 bases). The germline V and J ends were trimmed by 5 bases and 5 bases, with 15 bases remaining between them. CDR3 length: 14 residues. Germline CDR1 and CDR2: KGHSH and LQKENI. The CDR3 nucleotides are TGTGCCAGCTCAGGTTCCCAGGGTTCGACTGAAGCTTTCTTT. It is translated as CASSGSQGSTEAFF.

The CDR3 is CASSLTVSYEQYF. The CDR3 DNA is TGTGCCAGCAGCCTGACTGTCTCCTACGAGCAGTACTTC. J is TRBJ2-7 and V is TRBV5-5; no reliable D call. CDR1 is SGHKS and CDR2 is YYEKEE in the germline V gene (reference sequence). The CDR3 loop spans 13 amino acids. Trimming removed 4 bases at V and 0 bases at J, with 8 bases between. The whole variable domain, filled in from reference TRBV5-5 and TRBJ2-7, reads DAGVTQSPTHLIKTRGQQVTLRCSPISGHKSVSWYQQVLGQGPQFIFQYYEKEERGRGNFPDRFSARQFPNYSSELNVNALLLGDSALYLCASSLTVSYEQYFGPGTRLTVT.

The chain's CDR3 is CASRSLTGYEQYF. The CDR3, as DNA: TGTGCCAGCAGAAGTTTAACGGGCTACGAGCAGTACTTC. The chain carries TRBV12-3 or TRBV12-4 and TRBJ2-7; no definite D call. The CDR3 has 13 amino acids. Trimming removed 6 bases from V and 3 bases from J, with 12 bases in between.

The gene calls are TRBV28 and TRBJ2-1, with 9 bases identical to TRBD2. The CDR3 is made up of 15 amino acids. From germline, CDR1 is MDHEN and CDR2 SYDVKM. The trim removed 1 base at V and 6 bases at J, leaving 4 bases unmatched. The CDR3 reads CASSLSAGGRNEQFF. For the CDR3, the DNA is TGTGCCAGCAGTTTATCGGCGGGAGGGCGCAATGAGCAGTTCTTC.

The genes are TRBV23-1 and TRBJ2-1; a possible D gene is TRBD2 (5 bases). TRBV23-1 is recorded as an ORF, its role being uncertain. The CDR3 contains 14 residues. The germline V and J ends were trimmed by 7 bases and 9 bases, with 19 bases remaining between them. CDR3 sequence: CASTVTRTRVEQFF. CDR3 DNA: TGCGCCAGCACAGTAACTCGAACGAGGGTTGAGCAGTTCTTC.

The V gene is TRBV20-1, the J gene TRBJ2-2, with 11 bases lining up with TRBD2. The junction had 0 bases not matched to a gene; V was cut back by 3 bases and J by 0 bases. Per the germline V gene, CDR1 is DFQATT and CDR2 is SNEGSKA (reference sequence). CDR3 length equals 15 residues. CDR3 bases: TGCAGTGCTAGTAGCGGGAGGGCGAACACCGGGGAGCTGTTTTTT. Translating gives CSASSGRANTGELFF.

This clone appeared a single time. This rearrangement joins TRBV6-1 to TRBJ2-5; the match to TRBD2 covers 13 bases. Germline values: CDR1 MNHNS, CDR2 SASEGT. V was clipped by 2 bases and J by 5 bases; unmatched bases: 11. The CDR3 covers 18 residues. CDR3 sequence (DNA): TGTGCCAGCAGTGAACCCGGACTAGCGGGAGACCAGGGCGAGACCCAGTACTTC. Its translation: CASSEPGLAGDQGETQYF.

The chain employs TRBV5-1 and TRBJ2-1; 9 bases agree with TRBD2. With V trimmed by 0 bases and J by 4 bases, 5 bases remained unmatched. Germline V CDR1 and CDR2: SGHRS, YFSETQ. CDR3 length: 16 residues. DNA of the CDR3: TGCGCCAGCAGCTTGGCCCCAGCGGGAGGATACAATGAGCAGTTCTTC. This gives the protein CASSLAPAGGYNEQFF.

J is TRBJ2-2 and V is TRBV28; TRBD2 might be the D (6 bases). Trimming removed 2 bases from V and 4 bases from J, with 17 bases in between. The CDR3 has 17 residues. Per germline, CDR1 MDHEN and CDR2 SYDVKM. CDR3 amino acids: CASSLGSLAGITGELFF. The CDR3 nucleotides read TGTGCCAGCAGTTTAGGCTCGCTGGCGGGGATCACCGGGGAGCTGTTTTTT.

V usage is TRBV5-1 and J usage is TRBJ2-2, with D unclear. Looked up from germline, CDR1 is SGHRS and CDR2 is YFSETQ. V lost 1 base and J lost 3, with 10 bases in between. The CDR3 has 15 amino acids. For the CDR3, the DNA is TGCGCCAGCAGCTTGTTATCTCGGGACACCGGGGAGCTGTTTTTT. This codes for CASSLLSRDTGELFF.

The chain employs TRBV29-1 and TRBJ1-2; a possible D gene is TRBD1 (5 bases). Germline V gene lookup returns CDR1 SQVTM and CDR2 ANQGSEA. The CDR3 extends over 16 amino acids. The V end was cut by 0 bases, the J end by 4 bases, with 18 bases between. The CDR3 DNA reads TGCAGCGTTGAAGAAACGGCGGGGCGATTCACCTATGGCTACACCTTC. Its translation: CSVEETAGRFTYGYTF.

This chain joins TRBV11-2 and TRBJ2-7; TRBD1 matches 9 bases. J lost 4 bases, V lost 7 bases, and 5 bases had no gene match. Germline V gene lookup returns CDR1 SGHAT and CDR2 FQNNGV. The CDR3 covers 13 residues. The CDR3 sequence is CASTGTGRYEQYF. CDR3 nucleotides: TGTGCCAGCACCGGGACAGGGCGGTACGAGCAGTACTTC.

The genes are TRBV30 and TRBJ2-5; possibly TRBD1 for D (5 bases). The CDR3 runs 11 residues. CDR1 GTSNPN and CDR2 SVGIG come from the germline V gene (reference sequence). Trimming shortened V by 4 bases and J by 2 bases, and 5 bases separated the two germline ends. CDR3 in DNA: TGTGCCTGGAAGGGGCAAGAGACCCAGTACTTC. Its translation: CAWKGQETQYF.

V gene TRBV5-6 combines with J gene TRBJ1-6; D not resolved. V lost 0 bases to trimming and J lost 8 bases, with 9 bases between them. The CDR3 sequence is 14 residues long. From germline, CDR1 is SGHDT and CDR2 YYEEEE. The CDR3 DNA reads TGTGCCAGCAGCTTGGACCGGTTTGATTCACCCCTCCACTTT. It codes for CASSLDRFDSPLHF.

This chain links TRBV28 with TRBJ1-2; possible D gene TRBD1, 5 bases. The CDR3 has 16 amino acids. V lost 6 bases and J lost 0, with 17 bases in between. CDR1 and CDR2 from the germline V gene are MDHEN and SYDVKM. The CDR3 sequence: CASSPGRGRANYGYTF. The DNA of the CDR3 is TGTGCCAGCAGCCCCGGGAGGGGTAGAGCTAACTATGGCTACACCTTC.

This chain connects TRBV19 to TRBJ2-4, with TRBD2 matching 10 bases. Germline CDR1 is LNHDA and CDR2 is SQIVND (reference sequence). V lost 6 bases to trimming and J lost 3 bases; unmatched junction nucleotides: 14. There are 18 residues in the CDR3. The CDR3 nucleotides read TGTGCCAGTAGGAGGGAGCGGGAGGGCCGGGGGGGCAAAAACATTCAGTACTTC. Its protein product is CASRREREGRGGKNIQYF.

For this clone: One end of the junction fails to match germline, which may point to a read error. The chain couples TRBV15 to TRBJ2-5; 8 nucleotides agree with TRBD2. Germline assignment: CDR1 LNHNV and CDR2 YYDKDF (reference sequence). This CDR3 has 17 amino acids. The CDR3 nucleotides are TGTGCCACCAGCAGAGTAACTGTTGCGGGGGGTCAAGGGACCCAGTACTTC. Protein product: CATSRVTVAGGQGTQYF.

This clone is labeled medium-sized. CDR3: CASSQGGSNEQYF. CDR3 in DNA: TGCGCCAGCAGCCAAGGAGGAAGCAACGAGCAGTACTTC. V is TRBV4-1 and J is TRBJ2-7; D gene uncertain. V lost 1 base and J lost 5, with 9 bases in between. Germline V gene lookup returns CDR1 MGHRA and CDR2 YSYEKL. The CDR3 totals 13 residues.

The rearrangement joins TRBV11-2 to TRBJ2-2; D is ambiguous. V gave up 2 bases and J gave up 3 bases, with 13 bases separating them. The CDR3 has 16 amino acids. Germline CDR1 reads SGHAT; CDR2 reads FQNNGV. The CDR3 here is CASSLSYARDTGELFF. For the CDR3, the DNA is TGTGCCAGCAGCTTATCCTACGCCCGGGACACCGGGGAGCTGTTTTTT.

For the CDR3, the DNA is TGTGCCTGTTTGGCGGGGTTCACAGATACGCAGTATTTT. Its protein product is CACLAGFTDTQYF. This chain uses TRBV30 with TRBJ2-3; D is possibly TRBD2 (6 bases). V dropped 6 bases and J dropped 2 bases, with 12 bases sitting between them. Germline V gene lookup returns CDR1 GTSNPN and CDR2 SVGIG (reference sequence). CDR3 size: 13 residues. Supplemented by reference TRBV30 and TRBJ2-3, the full variable domain reads SQTIHQWPATLVQPVGSPLSLECTVEGTSNPNLYWYRQAAGRGLQLLFYSVGIGQISSEVPQNLSASRPQDRQFILSSKKLLLSDSGFYLCACLAGFTDTQYFGPGTRLTVL.

The chain has TRBV19 and TRBJ1-5, with D hard to call. The germline V and J ends were trimmed by 3 bases and 4 bases, with 7 bases remaining between them. The length of the CDR3 is 13 residues. CDR1 and CDR2 (germline): LNHDA, SQIVND (reference sequence). The CDR3 DNA sequence: TGTGCCAGTAGTATCGGGAGAAATCAGCCCCAGCATTTT. This sequence encodes CASSIGRNQPQHF. Full variable domain (rest looked up from reference TRBV19 and TRBJ1-5): DGGITQSPKYLFRKEGQNVTLSCEQNLNHDAMYWYRQDPGQGLRLIYYSQIVNDFQKGDIAEGYSVSREKKESFPLTVTSAQKNPTAFYLCASSIGRNQPQHFGDGTRLSIL.

The chain is built from TRBV28 and TRBJ1-2; D gene unclear. This CDR3 contains 14 residues. Germline V lookup: CDR1 MDHEN, CDR2 SYDVKM. Trimming removed 5 bases at V and 4 bases at J, with 14 bases between. The chain's CDR3 is CASSTGGSSYGYTF. The DNA for the CDR3 is TGTGCCAGCAGTACCGGAGGGTCTAGCTATGGCTACACCTTC.

The chain uses TRBV4-2 and TRBJ2-1; 9 bases map to TRBD2. V gave up 0 bases and J gave up 4 bases; unmatched junction bases: 4. The germline V gene encodes CDR1 LGHNA and CDR2 YNFKEQ. The CDR3 runs 16 residues. Here the CDR3 reads CASSQEPAGGYNEQFF. CDR3 DNA: TGTGCCAGCAGCCAAGAGCCAGCGGGAGGATACAATGAGCAGTTCTTC.